The present T cell receptor beta chain was sequenced within a study of blood T cells in healthy people across ages. Study-wide results and caveats: The unsorted PBMCs prevented any conclusive comparison of naive versus antigen-experienced cells. The CMV status of each donor remained undetermined, and this could have confounded shifts in expanded clonotypes.

There are a few counts of this clonotype. As yet, its antigen is unknown. The use of a sample-barcoded 5' primer and a J-beta primer mix characterized a second PCR of roughly 6 to 11 cycles. Each CDR3 protein gets one entry after TCRdb re-called the 5' RACE reads with MiXCR. Counted here are under 850,000 distinct CDR3 sequences, roughly 34% occurring once; the ten biggest clones make up roughly 13%. CDR3 length equals 13 residues. Germline V gives CDR1 GTSNPN, CDR2 SVGIG (reference sequence). V was clipped by 3 bases and J by 4 bases, with 10 bases between them. This chain links TRBV30 with TRBJ1-5, with D unresolved. The clonotype was recovered from a man aged 18 to 29 in good health. The sample was blood. The DNA of the CDR3 is TGTGCCTGGAGGGCCGAGCTAAATCAGCCCCAGCATTTT. Residues: CAWRAELNQPQHF.